Listed below are T cell receptor beta chains from one sample, sequenced in a study of blood T cells in healthy people across ages. One entry per CDR3 protein, called by TCRdb with MiXCR from the 5' RACE reads. The top ten hold roughly 23% of the sample, which has 1.5 million to 2 million distinct CDR3 sequences, around 42% seen once. The sequenced material came from blood. The receptors were sampled from a human donor in good health. Each CDR3 is given with its conserved first and last residue. A D gene is named only where the DNA matches it firmly. Expanded clones are given a class, and other clones once, few, many or no size at all.

v_call	d_call	clone_size	j_call	cdr3_nt	cdr3_aa
TRBV29-1	.	.	TRBJ1-2	TGCAGCGTTGAAGATCAGCAGGGAGGCTCTGGCTACACCTTC	CSVEDQQGGSGYTF
TRBV12-3/TRBV12-4	.	few	TRBJ2-5	TGTGCCAGCAGCCAACACGCGGCAGGAGGCTTGGAGACCCAGTACTTC	CASSQHAAGGLETQYF
TRBV30	.	.	TRBJ1-4	TGTGCCTGGAGTCGCGACGCCAATGAAAAACTGTTTTTT	CAWSRDANEKLFF
TRBV20-1	.	.	TRBJ1-1	TGCAGTGCTCGCCCGGACTTTTACGGGCTCCGAAACACTGAAGCTTTCTTT	CSARPDFYGLRNTEAFF
TRBV4-2	.	.	TRBJ2-7	TGTGCCAGCAGCCAAGAGGAGTCAGACCTTCCCTACGAGCAGTACTTC	CASSQEESDLPYEQYF
TRBV14	TRBD1	once	TRBJ1-5	TGTGCCAGCAGCTCCGGGACAGTGACTTATAGCAATCAGCCCCAGCATTTT	CASSSGTVTYSNQPQHF
TRBV12-5	.	.	TRBJ1-1	TGTGCTAGTGGAGAAGGCTTATCTGAAGCTTTCTTT	CASGEGLSEAFF
TRBV5-1	.	few	TRBJ2-6	TGCGCCAGCAGATTCACAGGGACCGGGGCCAACGTCCTGACTTTC	CASRFTGTGANVLTF
TRBV2	.	.	TRBJ2-1	TGTGCCAGCAGTGGTTGGGCGGACAATGAGCAGTTCTTC	CASSGWADNEQFF
TRBV3-1	.	.	TRBJ1-2	TGTGCCAGCAGCCAAACAAGGGGAGGGTATGGCTACACCTTC	CASSQTRGGYGYTF
TRBV7-8	.	.	TRBJ1-5	TGTGCCAGCAGCCCCCTCCCGTCAGGTTATAGCAATCAGCCCCAGCATTTT	CASSPLPSGYSNQPQHF
TRBV29-1	.	.	TRBJ2-7	TGCAGCGGTACGACAGGAACCTACGAGCAGTACTTC	CSGTTGTYEQYF
TRBV29-1	TRBD1	few	TRBJ1-2	TGCAGCGTTCGCCTCAGGGACAGCCATATAACACATAACTATGGCTACACCTTC	CSVRLRDSHITHNYGYTF
TRBV4-1	.	.	TRBJ2-3	TGCGCCAGCAGCCAAGCAGCGGGCATTTCAGATACGCAGTATTTT	CASSQAAGISDTQYF
TRBV3-1	.	.	TRBJ2-1	TGTGCCAGCAGTCGGGACACCATATCCTACAATGAGCAGTTCTTC	CASSRDTISYNEQFF
TRBV2	TRBD2	few	TRBJ2-3	TGTGCCAGCAGACTCGTCGGGACTAGGCAGTATTTT	CASRLVGTRQYF
TRBV29-1	TRBD2	few	TRBJ2-5	TGCAGCGTTGCATGGGCAGGCGGGAGAGAGACCCAGTACTTC	CSVAWAGGRETQYF
TRBV28	.	few	TRBJ2-5	TGTGCCAGCGGGGCGTGGAGGGACACACAAGAGACCCAGTACTTC	CASGAWRDTQETQYF